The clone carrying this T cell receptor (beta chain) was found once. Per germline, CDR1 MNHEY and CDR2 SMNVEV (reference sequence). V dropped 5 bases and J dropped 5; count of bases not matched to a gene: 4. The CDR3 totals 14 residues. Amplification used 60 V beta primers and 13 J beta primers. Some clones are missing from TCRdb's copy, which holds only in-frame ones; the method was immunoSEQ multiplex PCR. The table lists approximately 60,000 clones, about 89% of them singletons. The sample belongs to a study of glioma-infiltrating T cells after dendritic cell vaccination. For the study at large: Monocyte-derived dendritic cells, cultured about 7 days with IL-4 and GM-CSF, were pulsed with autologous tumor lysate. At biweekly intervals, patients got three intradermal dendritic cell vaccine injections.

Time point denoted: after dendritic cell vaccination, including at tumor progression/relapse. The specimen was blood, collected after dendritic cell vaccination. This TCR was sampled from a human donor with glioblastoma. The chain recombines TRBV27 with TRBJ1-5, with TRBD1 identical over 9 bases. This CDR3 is CASSPDRGYQPQHF. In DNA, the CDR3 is TGTGCCAGCAGTCCGGACAGGGGCTATCAGCCCCAGCATTTT.